This is a list of T cell receptor beta chains from one sample in a study of T cell repertoires in aging, cancer and after chemotherapy. MiXCR was run by TCRdb on the multiplex PCR reads, yielding one entry per CDR3 protein. The sample lists some 8,000 distinct CDR3 sequences, less than 40% seen once, with 5% in the top ten. The sequenced material came from blood. The source is a human donor in good health. The CDR3 runs from the conserved cysteine through the conserved F or W. The D gene is left open where the match is weak. Clone size is not always given. Where it is, it says once, few, many or a class for expanded clones.

v_call	j_call	clone_size	d_call	cdr3_nt	cdr3_aa
TRBV5-4	TRBJ2-6	.	.	TGTGCCAGCAGCATGGACGGACTCGGCGTCCTGACTTTC	CASSMDGLGVLTF
TRBV5-5	TRBJ1-1	.	TRBD1	TGTGCCAGCAGCTTGTTGCGGACAGGGGCCACTGAAGCTTTCTTT	CASSLLRTGATEAFF
TRBV29-1	TRBJ1-2	medium-sized	.	TGCAGCGTTGAAGGAAGGGCACAGAGCTATGGCTACACCTTC	CSVEGRAQSYGYTF
TRBV19	TRBJ1-4	few	TRBD1	TGTGCCAGTAGATTGACAGGGGTTCTCACTAATGAAAAACTGTTTTTT	CASRLTGVLTNEKLFF
TRBV19	TRBJ1-1	few	TRBD1	TGTGCCAGTAGTCGCGGGACAGAGAACACTGAAGCTTTCTTT	CASSRGTENTEAFF
TRBV29-1	TRBJ2-2	large	.	TGCAGCGTTGTGTCAGGGGATACCACCGGGGAGCTGTTTTTT	CSVVSGDTTGELFF
TRBV7-9	TRBJ1-1	.	TRBD1	TGTGCCAGCAGCTTAGGGGCCGACAAGGGACAGCCATTGAACACTGAAGCTTTCTTT	CASSLGADKGQPLNTEAFF
TRBV29-1	TRBJ2-7	medium-sized	TRBD1	TGCAGCGTACAGGGGGTCTCCTACGAGCAGTACTTC	CSVQGVSYEQYF
TRBV5-4	TRBJ1-1	.	.	TGTGCCAGCAGCTTTGATACAGGGTATCGGGCTTTCTTT	CASSFDTGYRAFF
TRBV19	TRBJ2-7	.	.	TGTGCCAGTAGTATAGCGGGGGATATCTACGAGCAGTACTTC	CASSIAGDIYEQYF
TRBV6-1	TRBJ1-5	.	TRBD1	TGTGCCAGCGGGAGAGGACAGGGGGGCAATCAGCCCCAGCATTTT	CASGRGQGGNQPQHF
TRBV29-1	TRBJ2-1	large	TRBD2	TGCAGCGTTGAAGATGGGCTAGCGGGAGAATATGAGCAGTTCTTC	CSVEDGLAGEYEQFF
TRBV6-2/TRBV6-3	TRBJ2-1	.	.	TGTGCCAGCAGTTTCCGAGAGACTAGCAATGAGCAGTTCTTC	CASSFRETSNEQFF
TRBV19	TRBJ1-5	.	.	TGTGCCAGTAGTCCAGGGGACGGGGTCACGCGATCCCAGCATTTT	CASSPGDGVTRSQHF
TRBV6-2/TRBV6-3	TRBJ2-4	few	.	TGTGCCAGCAGTTCCTTCGGACCGCTAGCCAAAAACATTCAGTACTTC	CASSSFGPLAKNIQYF
TRBV6-1	TRBJ1-2	few	TRBD1	TGTGCCAGCAGTATTCAACAGGGGTCGGGGAGCTATGGCTACACCTTC	CASSIQQGSGSYGYTF
TRBV11-2	TRBJ1-6	.	TRBD1	TGTGCCAGCAGCCCGGACAGGCTGATACCCCTCCACTTT	CASSPDRLIPLHF
TRBV6-6	TRBJ1-2	.	.	TGTGCCAGCAGTTACAGGGGTGGCTATGGCTACACCTTC	CASSYRGGYGYTF
TRBV5-6	TRBJ1-2	.	.	TGTGCCAGCAGCTTGTCCAGGTTCGCTAACTATGGCTACACCTTC	CASSLSRFANYGYTF
TRBV6-1	TRBJ1-5	.	.	TGTGCCAGCAGTGAGGCCGGGGGAATCGGTCAGCCCCAGCATTTT	CASSEAGGIGQPQHF
TRBV29-1	TRBJ2-1	large	.	TGCAGCGTGAGCCCGGACAGTCTTGAGCAGTTCTTC	CSVSPDSLEQFF
TRBV13	TRBJ2-5	.	.	TGTGCCAGCAGCTTAGGCCAGGGCAGGGGTGGTGAGACCCAGTACTTC	CASSLGQGRGGETQYF
TRBV28	TRBJ2-1	.	.	TGTGCCAGCAGCGACTACGATAAAAACAATGAGCAGTTCTTC	CASSDYDKNNEQFF
TRBV19	TRBJ2-1	few	.	TGTGCCAGTAGTCTGATGCACTCCTACAATGAGCAGTTCTTC	CASSLMHSYNEQFF
TRBV18	TRBJ2-1	.	TRBD1	TGTGCCAGCTCACCTCCCGGGTCCAGGGGGCAATACAATGAGCAGTTCTTC	CASSPPGSRGQYNEQFF
TRBV6-5	TRBJ2-7	.	.	TGTGCCAGCAGCCCTAGCGAAATCTACGAGCAGTACTTC	CASSPSEIYEQYF
TRBV6-5	TRBJ2-7	few	.	TGTGCCAGCCCGGGACGGCGCTCCTACGAGCAGTACTTC	CASPGRRSYEQYF
TRBV6-5	TRBJ2-1	medium-sized	TRBD1	TGTGCCAGCAGTAGGGACAGCTACAATGAGCAGTTCTTC	CASSRDSYNEQFF
TRBV29-1	TRBJ1-5	medium-sized	.	TGCAGCGTCTACCCGACAGGCCCTCGGAGAAGACCCCAGCATTTT	CSVYPTGPRRRPQHF
TRBV6-5	TRBJ1-2	.	.	TGTGCCAGCAGTTACTCGAAAGGGTCGGGCTATGGCTACACCTTC	CASSYSKGSGYGYTF
TRBV19	TRBJ2-5	medium-sized	TRBD2	TGTGCCAGTAGTCCCGGGAGGGCCCTATCAGAGACCCAGTACTTC	CASSPGRALSETQYF
TRBV6-6	TRBJ2-2	.	TRBD2	TGTGCCAGCAGCGACGGCGGGAGGGCCTCCGGGGAGCTGTTTTTT	CASSDGGRASGELFF
TRBV27	TRBJ2-1	.	.	TGTGCCAGCAGTCCAACTCCGGGGTGGTATAATGAGCAGTTCTTC	CASSPTPGWYNEQFF
TRBV6-2/TRBV6-3	TRBJ2-5	.	TRBD2	TGTGCCAGCAGCCCCCCGCTAGCGGGGGCCCAAGAGACCCAGTACTTC	CASSPPLAGAQETQYF
TRBV6-1	TRBJ2-7	.	.	TGTGCCAGCAGTGAAACCAGGGACCCCTACGAGCAGTACTTC	CASSETRDPYEQYF
TRBV6-5	TRBJ1-2	.	.	TGTGCCAGCAGTCACTATGGCTACACCTTC	CASSHYGYTF
TRBV7-9	TRBJ1-1	.	TRBD1	TGTGCCAGCAGCTTAATGGGGACAGGGAACACTGAAGCTTTCTTT	CASSLMGTGNTEAFF
TRBV5-6	TRBJ2-3	.	.	TGTGCCAGCAGCTTGGGGTTCTGGGGGGAGAGCACAGATACGCAGTATTTT	CASSLGFWGESTDTQYF
TRBV6-6	TRBJ1-3	.	.	TGTGCCAGCAGGGGGCCTGGAAACACCATATATTTT	CASRGPGNTIYF
TRBV6-1	TRBJ2-5	few	.	TGTGCCAGCACTACGGACAGACGATGGCAAGAGACCCAGTACTTC	CASTTDRRWQETQYF
TRBV6-2/TRBV6-3	TRBJ2-5	few	TRBD2	TGTGCCAGCAGCCGTCGGGGGGACCAAGAGACCCAGTACTTC	CASSRRGDQETQYF
TRBV19	TRBJ1-4	.	.	TGTGCCAGTAGTATCAACGGCCAGTCTGGTGAAAAACTGTTTTTT	CASSINGQSGEKLFF
TRBV30	TRBJ2-3	medium-sized	.	TGTGCCTGGCGGACCCGAAGCAACACGCAGTATTTT	CAWRTRSNTQYF
TRBV27	TRBJ2-5	.	.	TGTGCCAGCAGCGGGACCTGGGGAGAGACCCAGTACTTC	CASSGTWGETQYF
TRBV15	TRBJ2-3	.	.	TGTGCCACCAGCAGAGATCTGGCGGTTACAGATACGCAGTATTTT	CATSRDLAVTDTQYF
TRBV27	TRBJ2-4	few	.	TGTGCCAGCAGTTTATTAAGCTCAGGGGCCAAAAACATTCAGTACTTC	CASSLLSSGAKNIQYF
TRBV7-9	TRBJ2-1	few	TRBD2	TGTGCCAGCAGCTTAGCCCTAGCGGGAGCGTACAATGAGCAGTTCTTC	CASSLALAGAYNEQFF
TRBV19	TRBJ2-7	.	TRBD1	TGTGCCAGTAGTTATGGCCAGGGGGACTACGAGCAGTACTTC	CASSYGQGDYEQYF